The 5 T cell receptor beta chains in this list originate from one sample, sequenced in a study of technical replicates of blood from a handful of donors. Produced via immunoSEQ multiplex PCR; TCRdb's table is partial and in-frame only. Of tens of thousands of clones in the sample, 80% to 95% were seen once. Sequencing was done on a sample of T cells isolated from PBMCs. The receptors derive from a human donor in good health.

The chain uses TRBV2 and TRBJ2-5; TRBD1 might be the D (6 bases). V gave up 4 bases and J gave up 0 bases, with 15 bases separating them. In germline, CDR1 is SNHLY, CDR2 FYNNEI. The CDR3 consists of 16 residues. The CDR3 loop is CASSGGTPKYQETQYF. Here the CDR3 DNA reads TGTGCCAGCAGTGGAGGGACACCTAAGTACCAAGAGACCCAGTACTTC.

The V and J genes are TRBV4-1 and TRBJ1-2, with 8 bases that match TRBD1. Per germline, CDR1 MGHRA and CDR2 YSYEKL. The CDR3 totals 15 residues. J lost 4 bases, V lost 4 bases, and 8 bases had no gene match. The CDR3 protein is CASSPPAGGIYGYTF. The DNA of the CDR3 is TGCGCCAGCAGCCCCCCCGCAGGGGGCATCTATGGCTACACCTTC.

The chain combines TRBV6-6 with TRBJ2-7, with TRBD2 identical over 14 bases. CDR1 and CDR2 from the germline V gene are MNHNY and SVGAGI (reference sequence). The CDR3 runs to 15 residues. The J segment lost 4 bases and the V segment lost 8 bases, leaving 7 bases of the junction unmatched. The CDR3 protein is CASFGTSGSFYEQYF. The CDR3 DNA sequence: TGTGCCAGCTTCGGGACTAGCGGGAGTTTTTACGAGCAGTACTTC.

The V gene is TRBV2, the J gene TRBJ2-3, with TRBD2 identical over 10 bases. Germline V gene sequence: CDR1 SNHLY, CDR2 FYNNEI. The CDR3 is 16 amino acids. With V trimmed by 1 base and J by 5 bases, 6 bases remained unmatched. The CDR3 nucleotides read TGTGCCAGCAGTGAAGAGGGGACTAGCGTCGGAGATACGCAGTATTTT. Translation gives CASSEEGTSVGDTQYF.

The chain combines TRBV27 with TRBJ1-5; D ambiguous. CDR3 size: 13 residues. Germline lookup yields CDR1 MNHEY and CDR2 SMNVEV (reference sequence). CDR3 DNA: TGTGTATCTTGGGAGGGTGGAACTCAGCCCCAGCATTTT. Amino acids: CVSWEGGTQPQHF.